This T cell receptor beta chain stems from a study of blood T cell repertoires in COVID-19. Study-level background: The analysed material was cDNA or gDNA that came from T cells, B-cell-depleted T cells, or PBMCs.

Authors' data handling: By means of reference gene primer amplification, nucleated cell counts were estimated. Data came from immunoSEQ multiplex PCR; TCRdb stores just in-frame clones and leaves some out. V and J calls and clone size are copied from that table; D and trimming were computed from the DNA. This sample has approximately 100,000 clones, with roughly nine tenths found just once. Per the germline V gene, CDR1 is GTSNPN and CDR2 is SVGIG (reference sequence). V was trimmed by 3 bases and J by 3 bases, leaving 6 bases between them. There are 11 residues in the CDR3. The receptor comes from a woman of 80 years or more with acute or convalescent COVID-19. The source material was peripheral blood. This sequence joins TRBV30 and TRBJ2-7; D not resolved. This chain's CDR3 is CAWSLGYEQYF. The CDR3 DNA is TGTGCCTGGAGCCTAGGCTACGAGCAGTACTTC. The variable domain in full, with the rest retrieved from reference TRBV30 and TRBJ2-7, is SQTIHQWPATLVQPVGSPLSLECTVEGTSNPNLYWYRQAAGRGLQLLFYSVGIGQISSEVPQNLSASRPQDRQFILSSKKLLLSDSGFYLCAWSLGYEQYFGPGTRLTVT.